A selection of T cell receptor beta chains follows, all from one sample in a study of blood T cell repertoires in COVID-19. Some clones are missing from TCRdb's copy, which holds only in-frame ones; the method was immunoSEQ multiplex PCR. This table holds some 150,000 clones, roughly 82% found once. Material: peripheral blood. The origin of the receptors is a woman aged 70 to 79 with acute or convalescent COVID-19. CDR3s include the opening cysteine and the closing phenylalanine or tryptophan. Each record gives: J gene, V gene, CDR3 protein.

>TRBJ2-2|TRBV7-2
CASSASGSSSFTGELFF
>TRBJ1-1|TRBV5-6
CASSLSRGWTEAFF
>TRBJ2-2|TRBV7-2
CASSLDKTGELFF
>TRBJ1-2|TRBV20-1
CSASSDSYGYTF
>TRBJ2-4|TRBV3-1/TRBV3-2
CASGTSGVNIQYF
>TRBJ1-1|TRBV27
CASSLYRGQGVSAKAEAFF
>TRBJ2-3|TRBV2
CASSGRDTQYF
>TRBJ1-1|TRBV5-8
CASSLGDSGTEAFF
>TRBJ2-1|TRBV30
CAWSYFGSSHNEQFF
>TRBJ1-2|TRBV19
CASSHTGNYGYTF
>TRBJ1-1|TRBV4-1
CASSQDQDGMNTEAFF
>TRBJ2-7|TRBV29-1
CSVKGVSGGSAYEQYF
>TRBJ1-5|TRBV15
CATSRGGDSNQPQHF
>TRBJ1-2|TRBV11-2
CASSLVRQGVGYGYTF
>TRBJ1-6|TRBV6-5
CASSYVEPGTDILHF
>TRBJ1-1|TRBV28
CASSRGGLAEAFF
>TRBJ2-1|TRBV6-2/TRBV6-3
CASSPRLNRNGEQFF
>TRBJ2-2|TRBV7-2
CASSTGTLNTGELFF
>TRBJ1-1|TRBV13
CASSLGRTRGTEAFF
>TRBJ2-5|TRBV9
CASSVVDGGAVQYF
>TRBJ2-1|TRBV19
CASNGGRPEQFF
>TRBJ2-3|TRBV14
CASSQGLAGAADTQYF
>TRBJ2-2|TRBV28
CASSLWTSGGIGELFF
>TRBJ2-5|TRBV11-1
CASSLVGTGPQETQYF
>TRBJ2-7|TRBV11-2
CASSLPGLYEQYF
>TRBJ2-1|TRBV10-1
CASSENPLLAANEQFF
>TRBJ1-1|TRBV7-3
CASSLVQDRPTEAFF
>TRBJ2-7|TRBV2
CASNQRTGTYEQYF
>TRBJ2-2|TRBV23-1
CASSQKTARLAGGATGELFF